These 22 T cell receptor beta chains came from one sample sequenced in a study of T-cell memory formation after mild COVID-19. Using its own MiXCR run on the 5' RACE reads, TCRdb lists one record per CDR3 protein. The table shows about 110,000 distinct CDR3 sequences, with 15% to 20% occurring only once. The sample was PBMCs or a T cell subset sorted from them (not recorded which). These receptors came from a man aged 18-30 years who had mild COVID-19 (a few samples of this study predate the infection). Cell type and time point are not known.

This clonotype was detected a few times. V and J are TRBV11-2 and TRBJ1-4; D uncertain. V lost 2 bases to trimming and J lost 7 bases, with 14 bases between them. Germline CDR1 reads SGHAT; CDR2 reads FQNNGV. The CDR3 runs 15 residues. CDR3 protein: CASSLWGSPGEKLFF. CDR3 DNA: TGTGCCAGCAGCTTATGGGGTTCCCCGGGTGAAAAACTGTTTTTT. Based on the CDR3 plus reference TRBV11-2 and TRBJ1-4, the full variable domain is EAGVAQSPRYKIIEKRQSVAFWCNPISGHATLYWYQQILGQGPKLLIQFQNNGVVDDSQLPKDRFSAERLKGVDSTLKIQPAKLEDSAVYLCASSLWGSPGEKLFFGSGTQLSVL.

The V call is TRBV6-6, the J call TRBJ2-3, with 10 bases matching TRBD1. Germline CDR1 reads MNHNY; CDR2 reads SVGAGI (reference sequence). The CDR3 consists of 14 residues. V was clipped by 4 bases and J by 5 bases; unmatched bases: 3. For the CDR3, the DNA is TGTGCCAGCAGTTCAGACAGGGGGCAAGATACGCAGTATTTT. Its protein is CASSSDRGQDTQYF.

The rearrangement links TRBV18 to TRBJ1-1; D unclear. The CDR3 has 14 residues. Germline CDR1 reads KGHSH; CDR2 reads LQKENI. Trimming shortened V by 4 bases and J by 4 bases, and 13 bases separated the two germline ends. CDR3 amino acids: CASSRLGRSTEAFF. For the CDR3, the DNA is TGTGCCAGCTCACGACTCGGCAGGAGCACTGAAGCTTTCTTT.

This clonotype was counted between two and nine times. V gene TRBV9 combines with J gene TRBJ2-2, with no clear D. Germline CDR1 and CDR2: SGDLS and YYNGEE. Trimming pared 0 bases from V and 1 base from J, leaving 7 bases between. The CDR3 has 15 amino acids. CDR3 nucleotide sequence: TGTGCCAGCAGCGTAGACCCTCAGAACACCGGGGAGCTGTTTTTT. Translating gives CASSVDPQNTGELFF.

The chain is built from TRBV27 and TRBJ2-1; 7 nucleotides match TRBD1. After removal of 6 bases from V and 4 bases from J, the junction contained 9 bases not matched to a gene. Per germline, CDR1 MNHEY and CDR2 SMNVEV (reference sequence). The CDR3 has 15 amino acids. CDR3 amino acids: CASSDPGQSYNEQFF. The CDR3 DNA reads TGTGCCAGCAGCGATCCGGGACAGAGTTACAATGAGCAGTTCTTC.

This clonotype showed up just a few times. This chain's CDR3 is CASSTWIWGTEAFF. For the CDR3, the DNA is TGTGCCAGCAGTACCTGGATCTGGGGCACTGAAGCTTTCTTT. The chain joins TRBV12-3 or TRBV12-4 to TRBJ1-1; no firm D call. Deletions cut 5 bases from V and 4 bases from J, with 14 bases between. The CDR3 length is 14 residues.

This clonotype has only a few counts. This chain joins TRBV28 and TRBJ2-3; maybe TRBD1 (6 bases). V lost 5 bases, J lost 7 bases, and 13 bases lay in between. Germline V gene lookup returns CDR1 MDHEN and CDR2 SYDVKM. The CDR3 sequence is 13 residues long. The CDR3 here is CASSRDTGYTQYF. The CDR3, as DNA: TGTGCCAGCAGTCGCGACACAGGGTATACGCAGTATTTT.

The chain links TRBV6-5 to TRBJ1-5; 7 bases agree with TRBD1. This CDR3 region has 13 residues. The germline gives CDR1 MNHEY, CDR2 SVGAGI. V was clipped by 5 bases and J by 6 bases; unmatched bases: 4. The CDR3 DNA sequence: TGTGCCAGCAGTGATCAGGGGGGTCAGCCCCAGCATTTT. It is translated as CASSDQGGQPQHF.

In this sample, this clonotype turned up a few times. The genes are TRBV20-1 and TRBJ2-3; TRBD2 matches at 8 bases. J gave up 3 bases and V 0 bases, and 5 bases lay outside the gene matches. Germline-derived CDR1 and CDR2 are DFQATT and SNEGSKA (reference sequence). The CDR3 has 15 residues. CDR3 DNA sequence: TGCAGTGCTAGAGATGTACAGCGGGGGACAGATACGCAGTATTTT. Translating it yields CSARDVQRGTDTQYF.

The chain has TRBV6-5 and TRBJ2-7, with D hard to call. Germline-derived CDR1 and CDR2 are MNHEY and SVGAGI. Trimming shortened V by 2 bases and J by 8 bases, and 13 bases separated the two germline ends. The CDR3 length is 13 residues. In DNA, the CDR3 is TGTGCCAGCAGTTACGACCTTCGAGAGAAGCAGTACTTC. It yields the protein CASSYDLREKQYF.

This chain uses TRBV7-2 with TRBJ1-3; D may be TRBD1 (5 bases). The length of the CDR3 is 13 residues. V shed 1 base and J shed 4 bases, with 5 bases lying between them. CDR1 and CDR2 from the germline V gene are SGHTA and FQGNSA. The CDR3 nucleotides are TGTGCCAGCAGCTTAGGGGGGGGAAACACCATATATTTT. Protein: CASSLGGGNTIYF.

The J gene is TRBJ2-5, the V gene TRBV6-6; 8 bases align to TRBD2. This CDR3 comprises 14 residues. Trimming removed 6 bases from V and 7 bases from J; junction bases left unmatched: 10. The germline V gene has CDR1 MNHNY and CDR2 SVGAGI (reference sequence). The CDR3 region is CASSPVAGSGTQYF. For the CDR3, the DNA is TGTGCCAGCAGCCCTGTAGCGGGGTCGGGGACCCAGTACTTC.

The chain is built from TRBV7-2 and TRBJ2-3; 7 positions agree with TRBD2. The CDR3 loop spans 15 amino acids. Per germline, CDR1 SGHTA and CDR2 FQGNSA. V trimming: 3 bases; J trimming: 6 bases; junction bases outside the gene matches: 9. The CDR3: CASSFVAGPRDTQYF. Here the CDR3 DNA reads TGTGCCAGCAGCTTCGTAGCGGGTCCGAGGGATACGCAGTATTTT. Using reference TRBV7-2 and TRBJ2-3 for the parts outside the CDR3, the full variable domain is GAGVSQSPSNKVTEKGKDVELRCDPISGHTALYWYRQSLGQGLEFLIYFQGNSAPDKSGLPSDRFSAERTGGSVSTLTIQRTQQEDSAVYLCASSFVAGPRDTQYFGPGTRLTVL.

The CDR3 sequence is CASSFRLTGPEAFF. In nucleotides, the CDR3 is TGCGCCAGCAGCTTTCGTCTGACAGGTCCAGAAGCTTTCTTT. This sequence joins TRBV5-1 and TRBJ1-1; D possibly corresponds to TRBD1 (6 bases). V was trimmed by 2 bases and J by 8 bases, leaving 16 bases between them. This CDR3 spans 14 amino acids. CDR1 and CDR2 (germline): SGHRS, YFSETQ.

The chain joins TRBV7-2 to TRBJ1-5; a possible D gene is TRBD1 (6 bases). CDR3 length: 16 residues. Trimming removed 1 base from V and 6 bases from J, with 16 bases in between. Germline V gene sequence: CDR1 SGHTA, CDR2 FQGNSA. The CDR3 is CASSLGSRGGGQPQHF. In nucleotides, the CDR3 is TGTGCCAGCAGCTTAGGTTCCAGGGGCGGTGGTCAGCCCCAGCATTTT.

The CDR3 DNA follows: TGCGCCAGCAGCTTGCTACCCTCAACTAATGAAAAACTGTTTTTT. Protein sequence: CASSLLPSTNEKLFF. V and J are TRBV5-1 and TRBJ1-4; D is unclear. Germline CDR1 SGHRS, CDR2 YFSETQ. V was pared by 1 base and J by 0 bases, with 7 bases between. This CDR3 contains 15 residues.

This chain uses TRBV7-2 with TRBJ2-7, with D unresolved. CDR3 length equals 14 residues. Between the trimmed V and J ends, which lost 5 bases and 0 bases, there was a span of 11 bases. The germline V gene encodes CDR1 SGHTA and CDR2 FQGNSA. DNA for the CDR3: TGTGCCAGCAGCCGGACGAGTAACTCCTACGAGCAGTACGTC. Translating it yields CASSRTSNSYEQYV.

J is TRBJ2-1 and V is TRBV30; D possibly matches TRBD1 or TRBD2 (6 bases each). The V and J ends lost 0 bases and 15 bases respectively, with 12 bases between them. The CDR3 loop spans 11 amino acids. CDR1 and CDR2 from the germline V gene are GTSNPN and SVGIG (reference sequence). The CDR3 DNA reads TGTGCCTGGAGTGTAAGGGGGGCCGCGTTCTTC. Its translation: CAWSVRGAAFF.

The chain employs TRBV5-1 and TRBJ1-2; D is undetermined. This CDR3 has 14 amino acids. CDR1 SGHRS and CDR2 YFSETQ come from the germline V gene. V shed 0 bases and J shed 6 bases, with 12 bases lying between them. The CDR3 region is CASSLGPQSDGYTF. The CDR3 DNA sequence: TGCGCCAGCAGCTTGGGGCCCCAGAGTGATGGCTACACCTTC.

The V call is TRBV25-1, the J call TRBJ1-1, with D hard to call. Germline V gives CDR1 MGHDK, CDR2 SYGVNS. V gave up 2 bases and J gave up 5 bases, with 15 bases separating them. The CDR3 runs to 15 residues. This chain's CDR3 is CASSERVGYRTEAFF. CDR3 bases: TGTGCCAGCAGTGAACGGGTGGGGTATCGAACTGAAGCTTTCTTT.

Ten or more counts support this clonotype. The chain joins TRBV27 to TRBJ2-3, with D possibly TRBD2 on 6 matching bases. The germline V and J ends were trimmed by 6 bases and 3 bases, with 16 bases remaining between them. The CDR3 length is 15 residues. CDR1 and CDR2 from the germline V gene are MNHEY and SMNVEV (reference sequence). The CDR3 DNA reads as TGTGCCAGCAGCAGCCGGGAGACGTTGACAGATACGCAGTATTTT. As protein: CASSSRETLTDTQYF.

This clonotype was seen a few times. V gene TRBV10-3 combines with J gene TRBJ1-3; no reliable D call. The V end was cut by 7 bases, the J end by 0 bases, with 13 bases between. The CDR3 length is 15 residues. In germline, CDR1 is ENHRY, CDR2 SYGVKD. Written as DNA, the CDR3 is TGTGCCATCAATGCAGCGGTACTCTCTGGAAACACCATATATTTT. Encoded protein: CAINAAVLSGNTIYF.